This note documents a single T cell receptor (beta chain) sequence. This sample is part of a study of blood T cell repertoires in COVID-19. Study-level information: T cells, B-cell-depleted T cells, or PBMCs supplied cDNA or gDNA.

Participants were aged roughly 18 to 95 years, lived in 20 to 30 US areas, and enrolled virtually. Participant-given clinical history determined each cohort assignment. Original data processing: For nucleated cells, counts were estimated from reference gene primer amplification. Sequenced by immunoSEQ multiplex PCR; TCRdb stores in-frame clones only, minus some. V and J calls plus clone size are reproduced from that table; the DNA served to infer D and trimming. This table holds around 170,000 clones, around 88% found once. This CDR3 has 14 amino acids. Looked up from germline, CDR1 is SGHVS and CDR2 is FQNEAQ. Trimming cost V 4 bases and J 4 bases, with 13 bases left between them.

V gene TRBV7-8 combines with J gene TRBJ1-2; D might be TRBD1 (5 bases). The clonotype comes from a woman in her 30s who had recovered from COVID-19. The specimen sequenced was PBMCs or T cells enriched from blood (not recorded which). This chain's CDR3 is CASSSTGGFYGYTF. The CDR3 coding sequence is TGTGCCAGCAGCTCGACGGGGGGTTTCTATGGCTACACCTTC.